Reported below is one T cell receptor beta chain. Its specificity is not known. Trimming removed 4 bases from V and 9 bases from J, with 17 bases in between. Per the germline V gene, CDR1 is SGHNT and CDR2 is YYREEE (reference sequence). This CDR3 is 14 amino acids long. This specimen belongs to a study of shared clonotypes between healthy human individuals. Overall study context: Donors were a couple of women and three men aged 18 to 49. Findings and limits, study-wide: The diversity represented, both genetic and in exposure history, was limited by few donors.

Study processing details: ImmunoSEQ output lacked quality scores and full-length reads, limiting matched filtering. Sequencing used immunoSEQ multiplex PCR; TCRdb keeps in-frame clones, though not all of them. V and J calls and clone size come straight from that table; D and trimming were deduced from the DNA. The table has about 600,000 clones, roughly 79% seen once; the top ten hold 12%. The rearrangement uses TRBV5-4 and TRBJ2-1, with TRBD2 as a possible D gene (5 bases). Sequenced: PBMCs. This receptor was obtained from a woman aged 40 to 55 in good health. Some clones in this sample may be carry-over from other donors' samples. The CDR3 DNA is TGTGCCAGCAGCGCGCGGGCTCAGGAATCTGAGCAGTTCTTC. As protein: CASSARAQESEQFF.